This TCR beta chain was obtained from a study of patients and donors after allogeneic stem cell transplantation. V lost 6 bases, J lost 0 bases, and 21 bases lay in between. The germline CDR1 and CDR2 sequences are KGHSH and LQKENI. The CDR3 length is 17 residues. Each CDR3 protein is one row after TCRdb ran MiXCR on the RT-PCR reads. The sample carries about 57,000 distinct CDR3 sequences, about an eighth recorded once. The specimen sequenced was blood, either unsorted or a sorted T cell fraction (not recorded which). The receptor was isolated from a human donor who was either an allogeneic HSCT recipient or a stem cell or donor lymphocyte infusion donor (not recorded which). It is not recorded whose cells these are; they may come from a transplant donor. This rearrangement joins TRBV18 to TRBJ2-7; D may be TRBD2 (6 bases). The CDR3 nucleotides are TGTGCCAGCTCCCCGCCGGGGGTAGCGGATAGCTCCTACGAGCAGTACTTC. Its protein product is CASSPPGVADSSYEQYF.